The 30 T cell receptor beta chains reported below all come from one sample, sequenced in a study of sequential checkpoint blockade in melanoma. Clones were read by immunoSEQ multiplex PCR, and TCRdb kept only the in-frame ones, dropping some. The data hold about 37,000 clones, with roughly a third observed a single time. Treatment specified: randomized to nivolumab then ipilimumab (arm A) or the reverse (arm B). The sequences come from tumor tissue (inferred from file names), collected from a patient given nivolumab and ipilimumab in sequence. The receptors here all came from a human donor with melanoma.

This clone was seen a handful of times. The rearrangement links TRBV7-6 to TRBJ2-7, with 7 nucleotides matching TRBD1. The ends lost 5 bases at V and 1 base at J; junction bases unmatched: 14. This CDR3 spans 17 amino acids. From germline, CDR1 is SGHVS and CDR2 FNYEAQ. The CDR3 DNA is TGTGCCAGCAGCCTGGGGTGGATAGGGACAGATTCCTACGAGCAGTACTTC. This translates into CASSLGWIGTDSYEQYF. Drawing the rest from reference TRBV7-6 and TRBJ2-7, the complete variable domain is GAGVSQSPRYKVTKRGQDVALRCDPISGHVSLYWYRQALGQGPEFLTYFNYEAQQDKSGLPNDRFSAERPEGSISTLTIQRTEQRDSAMYRCASSLGWIGTDSYEQYFGPGTRLTVT.

CDR3 nucleotides: TGCGCCAGCAGCTTAGATAACAGGGTGGATTCACCCCTCCACTTT. Protein product: CASSLDNRVDSPLHF. The chain links TRBV5-1 to TRBJ1-6, with D tentatively TRBD1 (6 bases). CDR3 length: 15 residues. Trimming left V 2 bases short and J 8 bases short, with 14 bases between. CDR1 SGHRS and CDR2 YFSETQ come from the germline V gene.

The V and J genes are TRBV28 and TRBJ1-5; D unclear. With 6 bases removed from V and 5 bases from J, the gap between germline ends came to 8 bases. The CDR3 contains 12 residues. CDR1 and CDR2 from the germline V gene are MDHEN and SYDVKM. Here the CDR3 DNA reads TGTGCCAGCAGCGCCAATCATCAGCCCCAGCATTTT. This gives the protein CASSANHQPQHF. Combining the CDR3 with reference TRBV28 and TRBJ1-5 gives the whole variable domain DVKVTQSSRYLVKRTGEKVFLECVQDMDHENMFWYRQDPGLGLRLIYFSYDVKMKEKGDIPEGYSVSREKKERFSLILESASTNQTSMYLCASSANHQPQHFGDGTRLSIL.

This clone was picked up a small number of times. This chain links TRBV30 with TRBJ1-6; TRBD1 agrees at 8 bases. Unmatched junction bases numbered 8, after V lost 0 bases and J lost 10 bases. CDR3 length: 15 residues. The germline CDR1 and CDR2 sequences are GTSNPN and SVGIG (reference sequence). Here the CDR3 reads CAWSVLDRVGSPLHF. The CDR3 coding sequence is TGTGCCTGGAGTGTATTGGACAGGGTAGGATCACCCCTCCACTTT.

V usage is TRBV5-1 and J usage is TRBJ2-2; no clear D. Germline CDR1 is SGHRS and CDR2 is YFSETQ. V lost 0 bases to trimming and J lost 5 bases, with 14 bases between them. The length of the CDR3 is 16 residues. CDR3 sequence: CASSLDYSGLTGELFF. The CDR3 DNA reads TGCGCCAGCAGCTTGGACTATTCTGGGCTGACCGGGGAGCTGTTTTTT. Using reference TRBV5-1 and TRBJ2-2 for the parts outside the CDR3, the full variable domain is KAGVTQTPRYLIKTRGQQVTLSCSPISGHRSVSWYQQTPGQGLQFLFEYFSETQRNKGNFPGRFSGRQFSNSRSEMNVSTLELGDSALYLCASSLDYSGLTGELFFGEGSRLTVL.

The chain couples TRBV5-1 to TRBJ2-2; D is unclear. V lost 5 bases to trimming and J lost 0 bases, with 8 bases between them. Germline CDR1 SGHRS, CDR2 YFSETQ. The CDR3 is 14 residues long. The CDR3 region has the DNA TGCGCCAGCAGAAACGGGCCGAACACCGGGGAGCTGTTTTTT. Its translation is CASRNGPNTGELFF.

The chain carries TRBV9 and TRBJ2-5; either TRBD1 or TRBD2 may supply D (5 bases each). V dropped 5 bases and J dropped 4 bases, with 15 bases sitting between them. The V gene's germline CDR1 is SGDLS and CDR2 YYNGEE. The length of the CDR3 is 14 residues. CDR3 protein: CASSYGTSPETQYF. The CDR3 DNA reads TGTGCCAGCAGTTACGGGACGAGTCCAGAGACCCAGTACTTC. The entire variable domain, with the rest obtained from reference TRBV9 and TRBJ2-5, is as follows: DSGVTQTPKHLITATGQRVTLRCSPRSGDLSVYWYQQSLDQGLQFLIQYYNGEERAKGNILERFSAQQFPDLHSELNLSSLELGDSALYFCASSYGTSPETQYFGPGTRLLVL.

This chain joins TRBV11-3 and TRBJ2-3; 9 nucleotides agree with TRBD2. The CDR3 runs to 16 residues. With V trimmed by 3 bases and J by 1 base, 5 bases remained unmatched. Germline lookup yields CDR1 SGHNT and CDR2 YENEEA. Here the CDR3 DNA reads TGTGCCAGCAGCTTGGAGAGGACTAGCGGCACAGATACGCAGTATTTT. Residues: CASSLERTSGTDTQYF.

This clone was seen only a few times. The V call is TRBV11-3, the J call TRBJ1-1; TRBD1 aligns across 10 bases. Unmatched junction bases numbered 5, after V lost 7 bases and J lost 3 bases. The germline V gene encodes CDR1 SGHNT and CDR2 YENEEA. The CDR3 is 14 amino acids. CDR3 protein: CASTSDRGYTEAFF. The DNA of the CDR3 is TGTGCCAGCACCTCGGACAGGGGGTACACTGAAGCTTTCTTT.

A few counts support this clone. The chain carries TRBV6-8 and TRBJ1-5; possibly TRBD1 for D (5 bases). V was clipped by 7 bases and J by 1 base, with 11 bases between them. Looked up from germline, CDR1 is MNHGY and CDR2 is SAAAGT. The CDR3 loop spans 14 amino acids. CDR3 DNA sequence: TGTGCCAGCAACCGGGGGGGAAGCAATCAGCCCCAGCATTTT. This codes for CASNRGGSNQPQHF.

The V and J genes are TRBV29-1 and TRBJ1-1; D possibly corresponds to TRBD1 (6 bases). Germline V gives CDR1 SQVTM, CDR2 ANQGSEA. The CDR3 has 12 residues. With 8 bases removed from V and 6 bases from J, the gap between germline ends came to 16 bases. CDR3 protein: CSFWAGAAEAFF. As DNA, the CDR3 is TGCAGCTTCTGGGCGGGGGCGGCTGAAGCTTTCTTT.

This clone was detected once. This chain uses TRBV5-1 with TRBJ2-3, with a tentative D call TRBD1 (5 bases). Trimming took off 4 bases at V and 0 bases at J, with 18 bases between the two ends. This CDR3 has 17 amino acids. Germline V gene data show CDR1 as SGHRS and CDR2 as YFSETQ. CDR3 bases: TGCGCCAGCAGCCCTCCCCTTGAGACAGTTAGCACAGATACGCAGTATTTT. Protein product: CASSPPLETVSTDTQYF.

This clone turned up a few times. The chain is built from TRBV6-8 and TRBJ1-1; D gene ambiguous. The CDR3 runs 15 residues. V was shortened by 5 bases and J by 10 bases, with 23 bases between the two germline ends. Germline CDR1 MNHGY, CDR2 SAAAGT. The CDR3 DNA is TGTGCCAGCAGTCGCCTATGGGTGGATCACCCAAGAGCTTTCTTT. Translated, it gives CASSRLWVDHPRAFF.

The CDR3 sequence is CASSVAGFGGLGFNYGYTF. In DNA, the CDR3 is TGTGCCAGCAGCGTAGCAGGGTTTGGGGGTCTGGGTTTTAACTATGGCTACACCTTC. The chain uses TRBV9 and TRBJ1-2, with D possibly matching TRBD1 (5 bases). CDR1 and CDR2 (germline): SGDLS, YYNGEE. Trimming stripped 0 bases from V and 1 base from J, with 22 bases between. The CDR3 spans 19 residues.

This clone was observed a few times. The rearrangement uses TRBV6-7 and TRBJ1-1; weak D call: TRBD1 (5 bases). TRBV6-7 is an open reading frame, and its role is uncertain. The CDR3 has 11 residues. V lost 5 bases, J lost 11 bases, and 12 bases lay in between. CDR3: CASSDGDWAFF. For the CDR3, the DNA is TGTGCCAGCAGTGACGGGGACTGGGCTTTCTTT.

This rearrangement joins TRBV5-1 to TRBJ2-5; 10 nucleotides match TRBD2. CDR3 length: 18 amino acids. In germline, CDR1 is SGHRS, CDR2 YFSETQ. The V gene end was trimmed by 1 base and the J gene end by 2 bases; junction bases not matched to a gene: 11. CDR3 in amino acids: CASSLWLAGGVIQETQYF. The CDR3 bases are TGCGCCAGCAGCTTGTGGTTAGCGGGGGGAGTTATACAAGAGACCCAGTACTTC.

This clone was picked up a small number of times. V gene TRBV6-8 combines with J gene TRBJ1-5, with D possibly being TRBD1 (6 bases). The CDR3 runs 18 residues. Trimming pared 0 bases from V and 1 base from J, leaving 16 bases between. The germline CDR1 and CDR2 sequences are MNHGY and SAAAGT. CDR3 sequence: CASSYSYPAGASNQPQHF. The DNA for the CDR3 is TGTGCCAGCAGTTACTCGTATCCCGCAGGGGCAAGCAATCAGCCCCAGCATTTT.

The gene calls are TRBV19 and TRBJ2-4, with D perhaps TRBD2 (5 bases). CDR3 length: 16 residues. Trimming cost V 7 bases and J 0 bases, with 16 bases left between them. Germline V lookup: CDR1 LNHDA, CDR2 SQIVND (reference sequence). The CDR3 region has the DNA TGTGCCAGTATCGAGAGGGCAGTGCTAGCCAAAAACATTCAGTACTTC. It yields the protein CASIERAVLAKNIQYF.

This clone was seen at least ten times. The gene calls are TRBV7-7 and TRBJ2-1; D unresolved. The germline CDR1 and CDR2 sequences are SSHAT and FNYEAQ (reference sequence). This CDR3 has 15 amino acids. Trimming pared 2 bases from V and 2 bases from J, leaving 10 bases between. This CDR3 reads CASSLMISAYNEQFF. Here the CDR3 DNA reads TGTGCCAGCAGCTTAATGATATCAGCCTACAATGAGCAGTTCTTC.

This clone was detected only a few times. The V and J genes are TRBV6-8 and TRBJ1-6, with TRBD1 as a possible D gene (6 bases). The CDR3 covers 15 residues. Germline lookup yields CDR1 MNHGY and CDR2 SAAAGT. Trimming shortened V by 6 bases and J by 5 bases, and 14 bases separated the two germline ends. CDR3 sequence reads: CASRRTGTDNSPLHF. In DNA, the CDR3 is TGTGCCAGCAGGCGAACAGGGACCGATAATTCACCCCTCCACTTT.

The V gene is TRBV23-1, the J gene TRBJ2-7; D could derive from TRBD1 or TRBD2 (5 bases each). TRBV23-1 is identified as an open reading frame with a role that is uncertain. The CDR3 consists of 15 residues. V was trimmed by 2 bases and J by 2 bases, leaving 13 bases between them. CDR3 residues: CASSQGGAETYEQYF. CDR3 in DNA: TGCGCCAGCAGTCAAGGGGGAGCGGAGACCTACGAGCAGTACTTC.

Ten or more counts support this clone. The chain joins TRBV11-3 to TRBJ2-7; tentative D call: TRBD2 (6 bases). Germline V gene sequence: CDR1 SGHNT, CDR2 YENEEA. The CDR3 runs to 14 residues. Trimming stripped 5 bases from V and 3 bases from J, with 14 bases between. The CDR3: CASSVPGLLYEQYF. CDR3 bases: TGTGCCAGCAGCGTTCCGGGACTGCTCTACGAGCAGTACTTC.

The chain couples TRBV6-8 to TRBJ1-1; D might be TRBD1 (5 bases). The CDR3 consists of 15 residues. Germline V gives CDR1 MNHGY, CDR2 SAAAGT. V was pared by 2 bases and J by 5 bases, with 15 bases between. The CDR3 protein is CASSYPGRGRTEAFF. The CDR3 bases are TGTGCCAGCAGTTACCCCGGTAGGGGAAGGACTGAAGCTTTCTTT.

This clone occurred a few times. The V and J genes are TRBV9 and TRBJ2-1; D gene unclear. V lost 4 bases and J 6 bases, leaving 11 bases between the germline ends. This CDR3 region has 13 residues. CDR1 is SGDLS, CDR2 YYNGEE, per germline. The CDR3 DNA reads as TGTGCCAGCAGCCCCCCCCGGTTCAATGAGCAGTTCTTC. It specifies CASSPPRFNEQFF.

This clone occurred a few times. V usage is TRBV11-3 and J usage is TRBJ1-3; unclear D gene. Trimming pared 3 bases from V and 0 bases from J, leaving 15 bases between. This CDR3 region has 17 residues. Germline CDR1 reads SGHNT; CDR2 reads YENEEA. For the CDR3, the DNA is TGTGCCAGCAGCTTGGCCGGAGGTTCCCTCTCTGGAAACACCATATATTTT. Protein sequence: CASSLAGGSLSGNTIYF.

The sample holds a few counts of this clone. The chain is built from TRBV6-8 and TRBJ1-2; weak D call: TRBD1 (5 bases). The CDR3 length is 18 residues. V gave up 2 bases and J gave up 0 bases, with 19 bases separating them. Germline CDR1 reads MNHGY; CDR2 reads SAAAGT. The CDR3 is CASSYLRQSSNPNYGYTF. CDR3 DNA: TGTGCCAGCAGTTACCTCCGACAGTCCAGCAACCCTAACTATGGCTACACCTTC.

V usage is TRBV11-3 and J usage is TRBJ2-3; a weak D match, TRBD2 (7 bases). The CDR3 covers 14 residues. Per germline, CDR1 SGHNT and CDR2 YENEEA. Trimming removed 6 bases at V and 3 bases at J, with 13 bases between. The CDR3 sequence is CASRRGGGTDTQYF. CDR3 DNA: TGTGCCAGCAGGAGGGGGGGAGGGACAGATACGCAGTATTTT.

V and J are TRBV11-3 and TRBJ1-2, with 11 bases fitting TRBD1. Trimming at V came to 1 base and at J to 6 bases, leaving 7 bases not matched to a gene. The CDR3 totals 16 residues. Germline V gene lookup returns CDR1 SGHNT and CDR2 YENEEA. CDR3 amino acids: CASSLGGTGGRDGYTF. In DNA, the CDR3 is TGTGCCAGCAGCTTAGGAGGGACAGGGGGAAGAGATGGCTACACCTTC.

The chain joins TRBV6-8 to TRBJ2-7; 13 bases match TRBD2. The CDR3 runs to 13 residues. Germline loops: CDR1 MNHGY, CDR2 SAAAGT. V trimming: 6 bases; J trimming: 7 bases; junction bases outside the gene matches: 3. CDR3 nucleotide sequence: TGTGCCAGCAGACTAGCGGGAGGGCGGGAGCAGTACTTC. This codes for CASRLAGGREQYF.

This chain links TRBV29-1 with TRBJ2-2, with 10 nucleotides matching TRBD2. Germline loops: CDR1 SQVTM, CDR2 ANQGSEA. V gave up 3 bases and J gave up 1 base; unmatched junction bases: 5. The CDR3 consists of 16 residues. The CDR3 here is CSVDSSGGMNTGELFF. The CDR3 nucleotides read TGCAGCGTTGATAGTAGCGGGGGGATGAACACCGGGGAGCTGTTTTTT.